Reported below is one T cell receptor beta chain. Its antigen is undetermined. The length of the CDR3 is 13 residues. Per germline, CDR1 SNHLY and CDR2 FYNNEI. V was shortened by 8 bases and J by 5 bases, with 15 bases between the two germline ends. This record comes from a study of T-cell reconstitution after alpha-beta-depleted transplantation in children. Study findings and constraints: One year after transplant, T-cell counts and diversity came mostly from newly produced T cells. Alpha-beta T cells present about two months after transplant were reported to originate from several hundred expanded graft clones. The high TCRbeta diversity at day 60 in some patients came from surviving recipient T cells and thymic progenitors.

For TCRbeta, the library was prepared with unique molecular identifiers. Each CDR3 protein gets one entry after TCRdb re-called the PCR reads with MiXCR. This table holds around 700,000 distinct CDR3 sequences, 10% to 15% found once. The chain joins TRBV2 to TRBJ2-5; possible D gene TRBD2, 6 bases. The TCR sequence derives from a girl aged 2 to 10 with congenital amegakaryocytic thrombocytopenia, due to receive a stem cell transplant. The specimen comprised PBMCs, sampled before TCRalphabeta/CD19-depleted stem cell transplant. CDR3 DNA sequence: TGTGCCAGCTCAGGGAGGTCTACGGAGACCCAGTACTTC. It is translated as CASSGRSTETQYF.